This is a list of T cell receptor beta chains from one sample in a study of cytomegalovirus exposure and HLA in healthy donors. The method was immunoSEQ multiplex PCR; TCRdb's version includes in-frame clones alone and lacks a portion of them. The sample consists of 150,000 to 200,000 clones, around 80% of them appearing once. Specimen: PBMCs. The source is a woman younger than 45 in good health and CMV-seronegative. CDR3s include the opening cysteine and the closing phenylalanine or tryptophan.

J gene | V gene | CDR3 protein
TRBJ1-2 | TRBV18 | CASSPPQDRDGYTF
TRBJ2-3 | TRBV12-5 | CASGNYGLARDTQYF
TRBJ1-4 | TRBV28 | CASSLSARGLEKLFF
TRBJ2-7 | TRBV19 | CASSNRAGTGKLGQYF
TRBJ2-7 | TRBV7-8 | CASSLSTGIAEQYF
TRBJ2-5 | TRBV28 | CASSFRAGTGGETQYF
TRBJ1-3 | TRBV18 | CASEESGNTIYF
TRBJ2-1 | TRBV29-1 | CNVVRDNEQFF
TRBJ2-7 | TRBV4-1 | CASSPLSGSYEQYF
TRBJ1-1 | TRBV23-1 | CASSPRGSSAEAFF
TRBJ2-5 | TRBV30 | CAWSRTGGFSGETQYF
TRBJ2-2 | TRBV6-5 | CASSYSRIRTGELFF
TRBJ1-4 | TRBV6-1 | CASKKGEVGEKLFF
TRBJ1-5 | TRBV2 | CASNQGNSNQPQHF
TRBJ2-1 | TRBV6-1 | CASSEAGGYNEQFF
TRBJ2-7 | TRBV9 | CASSLLSGGYEQYF
TRBJ2-7 | TRBV9 | CASSEGTSGSPEQYF
TRBJ2-1 | TRBV19 | CASSIQMRTSSEQFF
TRBJ2-1 | TRBV5-1 | CASSLVGPSGLFEQFF
TRBJ2-2 | TRBV19 | CASTEVLNTGELFF
TRBJ2-5 | TRBV6-5 | CAGGQSQETQYF
TRBJ2-2 | TRBV29-1 | CSARDSWAGELFF
TRBJ2-3 | TRBV2 | CASSPLAGGPLTDTQYF
TRBJ2-2 | TRBV19 | CASSLKNTGELFF
TRBJ1-2 | TRBV6-5 | CASSYTGGNYGYTF
TRBJ1-1 | TRBV19 | CASRKQDRSEAFF
TRBJ2-7 | TRBV28 | CASRIQDEQYF
TRBJ2-1 | TRBV5-1 | CASSLSTGALFF
TRBJ1-3 | TRBV19 | CASSRTGQSSGNTIYF
TRBJ1-3 | TRBV5-1 | CASSLDTSSGNTIYF
TRBJ1-1 | TRBV23-1 | CASSLPGQGAEGRNTEAFF
TRBJ1-5 | TRBV18 | CASSEQGRGNQPQHF
TRBJ1-1 | TRBV5-4 | CASSLGGHMNTEAFF
TRBJ2-5 | TRBV4-2 | CASSPHPGSRETQYF
TRBJ2-5 | TRBV27 | CASRMGLPQVGQYF
TRBJ2-3 | TRBV5-1 | CASSYRPRGGTDTQYF
TRBJ2-7 | TRBV5-1 | CASSLLSGTGSHEQYF
TRBJ2-3 | TRBV29-1 | CSVTAPRAGDTQYF
TRBJ1-1 | TRBV2 | CASARDTEAFF
TRBJ2-3 | TRBV6-1 | CASSVGRSDTQYF
TRBJ1-4 | TRBV5-1 | CASSRGTTGKNEKLFF
TRBJ2-5 | TRBV6-5 | CASSYRERETQYF
TRBJ2-5 | TRBV27 | CASSLSPGTYETQYF
TRBJ2-2 | TRBV4-2 | CASSQETGGYGGELFF